Presented here are 19 T cell receptor beta chains from one specimen sequenced in a study of cytomegalovirus exposure and HLA in healthy donors. Primers: 60 Vbeta forward and 13 Jbeta reverse. Only in-frame clones appear in the TCRdb table, and some are missing; sequencing was by immunoSEQ multiplex PCR. This sample's table reports about 43,000 clones. The sequencing sample was made of PBMCs. These receptor sequences come from a woman aged 30 to 39 in good health and CMV-seronegative.

The chain combines TRBV19 with TRBJ2-1; 8 nucleotides line up with TRBD2. Germline V CDR1 and CDR2: LNHDA, SQIVND (reference sequence). This CDR3 contains 15 residues. J lost 1 base, V lost 6 bases, and 5 bases had no gene match. In DNA form, the CDR3 reads TGTGCCAGTAGCTCCACTAGCGGATCCTACAATGAGCAGTTCTTC. Translation gives CASSSTSGSYNEQFF.

This chain uses TRBV7-9 with TRBJ2-3; D gene unclear. V lost 0 bases and J lost 6, with 10 bases in between. Germline V gives CDR1 SEHNR, CDR2 FQNEAQ (reference sequence). CDR3 length equals 14 residues. The CDR3 DNA sequence: TGTGCCAGCAGCTTAGCGTCCGACGGGGATACGCAGTATTTT. Protein: CASSLASDGDTQYF.

The chain employs TRBV4-1 and TRBJ2-1; TRBD1 matches at 7 bases. This CDR3 comprises 13 residues. J lost 8 bases, V lost 1 base, and 2 bases had no gene match. Germline loops: CDR1 MGHRA, CDR2 YSYEKL. CDR3 in DNA: TGCGCCAGCAGCCAAGCTACAGGGGATGAGCAGTTCTTC. Protein: CASSQATGDEQFF.

This chain joins TRBV27 and TRBJ2-7; the match to TRBD2 covers 8 bases. J was trimmed by 7 bases and V by 6 bases; bases with no gene match: 8. The V gene's germline CDR1 is MNHEY and CDR2 SMNVEV (reference sequence). This CDR3 region has 13 residues. The CDR3 DNA reads TGTGCCAGCAGAGCGGGAGAGGTGCAAGAGCAGTACTTC. Translation gives CASRAGEVQEQYF.

The chain carries TRBV27 and TRBJ1-2; TRBD1 matches 10 bases. With V trimmed by 5 bases and J by 7 bases, 7 bases remained unmatched. This CDR3 has 14 amino acids. CDR1 is MNHEY and CDR2 is SMNVEV in the germline V gene (reference sequence). Here the CDR3 reads CASSPRTGGPGYTF. The CDR3 nucleotides are TGTGCCAGCAGTCCCCGGACAGGGGGGCCTGGCTACACCTTC.

This sequence joins TRBV5-1 and TRBJ1-2, with a tentative D call TRBD1 (6 bases). V was trimmed by 1 base and J by 7 bases, leaving 14 bases between them. CDR1 is SGHRS, CDR2 YFSETQ, per germline. The CDR3 contains 14 residues. In nucleotides, the CDR3 is TGCGCCAGCAGCTTGAGCGGGGGCGAGGGTGGCTACACCTTC. Amino acids: CASSLSGGEGGYTF.

The chain employs TRBV28 and TRBJ2-7, with 11 bases fitting TRBD2. Germline CDR1 reads MDHEN; CDR2 reads SYDVKM. The CDR3 contains 17 residues. Trimming cost V 5 bases and J 2 bases; bases outside gene matches: 11. CDR3 amino acids: CASSAPLAGDDPYEQYF. The CDR3 DNA sequence: TGTGCCAGCAGTGCCCCACTAGCGGGAGACGACCCCTACGAGCAGTACTTC. Complete variable domain (other parts from reference TRBV28 and TRBJ2-7): DVKVTQSSRYLVKRTGEKVFLECVQDMDHENMFWYRQDPGLGLRLIYFSYDVKMKEKGDIPEGYSVSREKKERFSLILESASTNQTSMYLCASSAPLAGDDPYEQYFGPGTRLTVT.

The rearrangement joins TRBV9 to TRBJ2-3; D not resolved. This CDR3 is 13 amino acids long. Germline V CDR1 and CDR2: SGDLS, YYNGEE. The V end lost 4 bases, the J end lost 1 base, and 7 bases lay between the germline ends. CDR3 protein: CASSSQGTDTQYF. The CDR3 DNA reads as TGTGCCAGCAGCTCCCAGGGCACAGATACGCAGTATTTT.

The chain uses TRBV28 and TRBJ1-5; D perhaps matches TRBD1 (6 bases). The CDR3 totals 14 residues. Germline V CDR1 and CDR2: MDHEN, SYDVKM. The V end lost 5 bases, the J end lost 4 bases, and 12 bases lay between the germline ends. The DNA for the CDR3 is TGTGCCAGCAGTAACCCCGGGACAAATCAGCCCCAGCATTTT. This codes for CASSNPGTNQPQHF.

This chain connects TRBV4-1 to TRBJ2-6, with TRBD1 matching 7 bases. CDR1 MGHRA and CDR2 YSYEKL come from the germline V gene. V dropped 3 bases and J dropped 2; count of bases not matched to a gene: 1. This CDR3 has 15 residues. CDR3 loop: CASSHGTAGANVLTF. CDR3 nucleotide sequence: TGCGCCAGCAGCCACGGGACAGCTGGGGCCAACGTCCTGACTTTC.

The V gene is TRBV30, the J gene TRBJ2-5; 10 nucleotides line up with TRBD1. Germline CDR1 and CDR2: GTSNPN and SVGIG (reference sequence). The CDR3 contains 15 residues. V lost 1 base and J lost 0; bases outside the gene matches: 2. CDR3 in amino acids: CAWSAGQGYQETQYF. CDR3 sequence (DNA): TGTGCCTGGAGTGCGGGACAGGGGTACCAAGAGACCCAGTACTTC.

The chain recombines TRBV25-1 with TRBJ2-2, with TRBD1 matching 7 bases. Germline trimming cut 1 base from V and 4 bases from J; bases unmatched to any gene: 6. The CDR3 spans 16 residues. Germline CDR1 is MGHDK and CDR2 is SYGVNS. For the CDR3, the DNA is TGTGCCAGCAGTGAATCTTCGACAGGGACCACCGGGGAGCTGTTTTTT. It encodes CASSESSTGTTGELFF.

The chain couples TRBV5-1 to TRBJ1-2; D call uncertain. This CDR3 region has 15 residues. Trimming pared 0 bases from V and 4 bases from J, leaving 13 bases between. Germline-derived CDR1 and CDR2 are SGHRS and YFSETQ. CDR3 region: CASSLALTGGYGYTF. Written as DNA, the CDR3 is TGCGCCAGCAGCTTGGCTCTAACCGGTGGCTATGGCTACACCTTC.

The V call is TRBV6-6, the J call TRBJ1-5; TRBD1 matches 7 bases. The V gene end was trimmed by 5 bases and the J gene end by 5 bases; junction bases not matched to a gene: 3. CDR3 size: 13 residues. Germline CDR1 and CDR2: MNHNY and SVGAGI (reference sequence). This CDR3 is CASSRQGDQPQHF. As DNA, the CDR3 is TGTGCCAGCAGTCGACAGGGAGATCAGCCCCAGCATTTT.

This chain joins TRBV19 and TRBJ2-1; D is perhaps TRBD2 (5 bases). CDR1 is LNHDA, CDR2 SQIVND, per germline (reference sequence). Trimming pared 5 bases from V and 10 bases from J, leaving 12 bases between. CDR3 length: 12 residues. The CDR3 DNA follows: TGTGCCAGTAGTCCCGGACTCTTCGAGCAGTTCTTC. Amino acid sequence: CASSPGLFEQFF.

The chain employs TRBV27 and TRBJ2-1; weak D call: TRBD2 (6 bases). The CDR3 has 15 amino acids. CDR1 is MNHEY and CDR2 is SMNVEV in the germline V gene (reference sequence). The ends were cut back, 2 bases at V and 9 bases at J, with 17 bases in the middle. CDR3 protein: CASSLRSGVGGEQFF. The CDR3 coding sequence is TGTGCCAGCAGTTTACGTTCGGGAGTCGGGGGTGAGCAGTTCTTC.

The V gene is TRBV30, the J gene TRBJ2-3; D possibly corresponds to TRBD2 (5 bases). V lost 5 bases and J lost 3, with 12 bases in between. Germline V CDR1 and CDR2: GTSNPN, SVGIG (reference sequence). This CDR3 is built from 13 residues. The CDR3 bases are TGTGCCTGGGGAGTTGGCGGGACAGATACGCAGTATTTT. This translates into CAWGVGGTDTQYF.

V is TRBV9 and J is TRBJ1-4; 8 nucleotides line up with TRBD1. Germline CDR1 is SGDLS and CDR2 is YYNGEE. Trimming took 0 bases from V and 1 from J; bases not matched to a gene: 2. The CDR3 extends over 16 amino acids. The CDR3 DNA reads as TGTGCCAGCAGCGTAGCGACAGGGGAAACTAATGAAAAACTGTTTTTT. It codes for CASSVATGETNEKLFF.

The rearrangement uses TRBV7-9 and TRBJ1-1; D may be TRBD1 (5 bases). CDR1 and CDR2 from the germline V gene are SEHNR and FQNEAQ (reference sequence). CDR3 length equals 13 residues. The germline V and J ends were trimmed by 4 bases and 4 bases, with 10 bases remaining between them. The CDR3 region has the DNA TGTGCCAGCAGCTATGGGCAGGGCACTGAAGCTTTCTTT. Amino acids: CASSYGQGTEAFF. Looking up the rest from reference TRBV7-9 and TRBJ1-1 gives the full variable domain: DTGVSQNPRHKITKRGQNVTFRCDPISEHNRLYWYRQTLGQGPEFLTYFQNEAQLEKSRLLSDRFSAERPKGSFSTLEIQRTEQGDSAMYLCASSYGQGTEAFFGQGTRLTVV.